A single sample is the source of the 4 T cell receptor beta chains below, sequenced in a study of cytomegalovirus exposure and HLA in healthy donors. It was with 60 Vbeta and 13 Jbeta primers that the PCR ran. TCRdb's table, derived via immunoSEQ multiplex PCR, lists solely in-frame clones and lacks some. The profile shows around 200,000 clones, 81% of them singletons. Sequencing input: PBMCs. The receptors stem from a man aged 45-65 years in good health and CMV-seronegative.

The J gene is TRBJ2-2, the V gene TRBV2, with 8 bases matching TRBD1. The CDR3 is 14 residues long. Germline CDR1 is SNHLY and CDR2 is FYNNEI. The V and J ends lost 8 bases and 4 bases, in that order; junction bases with no gene match: 6. Here the CDR3 DNA reads TGTGCCAGCGGACAGGGTCGGTTCACCGGGGAGCTGTTTTTT. It translates to CASGQGRFTGELFF.

The chain uses TRBV7-9 and TRBJ1-3, with 9 nucleotides matching TRBD1. The CDR3 has 14 residues. Trimming removed 11 bases from V and 0 bases from J; junction bases left unmatched: 5. The germline V gene encodes CDR1 SEHNR and CDR2 FQNEAQ (reference sequence). The CDR3 nucleotides are TGTGCCGGGACAGGGACACTCTCTGGAAACACCATATATTTT. Residues: CAGTGTLSGNTIYF.

The chain employs TRBV18 and TRBJ1-2; a possible D gene is TRBD1 (6 bases). Between the trimmed V and J ends, which lost 3 bases and 2 bases, there was a span of 13 bases. CDR1 is KGHSH and CDR2 is LQKENI in the germline V gene. CDR3 size: 15 residues. The chain's CDR3 is CASSPREGVNYGYTF. The CDR3 coding sequence is TGTGCCAGCTCACCCCGAGAGGGGGTCAACTATGGCTACACCTTC.

The chain has TRBV6-1 and TRBJ2-7; tentatively, D is TRBD1 (5 bases). The CDR3 is made up of 13 amino acids. V was clipped by 6 bases and J by 4 bases, with 13 bases between them. Germline V gene sequence: CDR1 MNHNS, CDR2 SASEGT. The CDR3 DNA is TGTGCCAGCAGAACAGGACAATTATACGAGCAGTACTTC. As protein: CASRTGQLYEQYF.